Reported below is one T cell receptor beta chain. Per the authors' pipeline: Counts of nucleated cells, estimated from reference gene primer amplification, were obtained. Only in-frame clones appear in the TCRdb table, and some are missing; sequencing was by immunoSEQ multiplex PCR. That table furnishes V, J and clone size, whereas the DNA furnished D and trimming. The sample consists of about 230,000 clones, about 79% of them appearing once. V was pared by 5 bases and J by 3 bases, with 14 bases between. The CDR3 loop spans 14 amino acids. The germline CDR1 and CDR2 sequences are SGHVS and FNYEAQ. These data originate in a study of blood T cell repertoires in COVID-19. Study at large: Acute-phase and convalescent COVID-19 samples originated in the United States, Italy and Spain. The cDNA or gDNA used as material had been derived from T cells, B-cell-depleted T cells, or PBMCs.

The clonotype comes from a middle-aged man who had recovered from COVID-19. Sequences were obtained from peripheral blood. The rearrangement joins TRBV7-6 to TRBJ2-7; the D gene is possibly TRBD2 (6 bases). This CDR3 is CASSPRGSVYEQYF. The CDR3 bases are TGTGCCAGCAGCCCCCGGGGGAGTGTCTACGAGCAGTACTTC.